This T cell receptor (beta chain) was found in a study of molecular identifiers for immune sequencing clone quantification. CDR1 SEHNR and CDR2 FQNEAQ come from the germline V gene (reference sequence). V shed 5 bases, J shed 1 base, and the junction held 11 bases outside the gene matches. The CDR3 has 18 residues. This clonotype was seen ten or more times. Antigen specificity is unknown. Study results and limitations: Clones above 20 RNA copies contained over 98% of effector molecules and under 1% of naive molecules. In cases of identical TCR molecules sharing a barcode, highly expanded clone sizes could be underestimated. Jurkat TCR RNA from one cell was spiked into approximately 1 million naive cells, and it was reportedly detectable there.

Previously published methods and listed TCR primers were used for the bulk TCR libraries. A single record per CDR3 protein comes from TCRdb applying MiXCR to the PCR reads. The sample lists about 89,000 distinct CDR3 sequences, 19% seen once, with around 0.88% in the top ten. The sample was naive CD8+ T cells from blood, with Jurkat cell RNA spiked in. Subset reported: FACS-sorted CD8+CD4-CCR7+CD45RA+ naive T cells. This clonotype was sampled from a human donor in good health. Some libraries in this study had Jurkat cell RNA spiked in. This chain connects TRBV7-9 to TRBJ2-2; 9 bases are a match to TRBD2. The CDR3 DNA follows: TGTGCCAGCAGCCATGTCGGTGGTAGCGGGAGGAACACCGGGGAGCTGTTTTTT. Amino acids: CASSHVGGSGRNTGELFF.